Below, 29 T cell receptor beta chains from the same sample are listed, as sequenced in a study of spatial heterogeneity in lung cancer. Specified time point: blood at routine non-recurrence follow-up after resection. TCRdb re-derived calls from the 5' RACE reads in MiXCR, one entry per CDR3 protein. The sample has about 47,000 distinct CDR3 sequences, 10% to 15% seen once. The sequencing used PBMCs, collected at follow-up. The origin of the receptors is a male donor with early-stage non-small cell lung cancer.

In this sample, this clonotype turned up a few times. The chain recombines TRBV7-3 with TRBJ2-7; D ambiguous. Trimming removed 1 base from V and 0 bases from J, with 7 bases in between. CDR3 size: 14 residues. Germline values: CDR1 SGHTA, CDR2 FQGTGA. The CDR3 DNA sequence: TGTGCCAGCAGCTTAATGGCGAACTCCTACGAGCAGTACTTC. Protein product: CASSLMANSYEQYF.

By share of the sample, this clonotype is medium-sized. The rearrangement uses TRBV3-1 and TRBJ1-1, with 7 bases that match TRBD1. The CDR3 consists of 14 residues. The V gene's germline CDR1 is LGHDT and CDR2 YNNKEL (reference sequence). The ends lost 8 bases at V and 5 bases at J; junction bases unmatched: 11. CDR3 in DNA: TGTGCCAGCGGTCGGGCAGGGGGAGGGACTGAAGCTTTCTTT. It yields the protein CASGRAGGGTEAFF.

This clonotype was seen ten or more times. This chain links TRBV29-1 with TRBJ1-2; the D gene is possibly TRBD1 (6 bases). The germline V gene has CDR1 SQVTM and CDR2 ANQGSEA. With 1 base removed from V and 9 bases from J, the gap between germline ends came to 15 bases. The CDR3 length is 13 residues. As DNA, the CDR3 is TGCAGCGTTGAAGGCGGCAGGGGAAGGAGCTACACCTTC. It is translated as CSVEGGRGRSYTF.

CDR3 DNA: TGCGCCAGCACCCCATACCGGGGTGCGGGCTATGGCTACACCTTC. Translated: CASTPYRGAGYGYTF. This chain connects TRBV5-1 to TRBJ1-2; D not certain. CDR1 and CDR2 (germline): SGHRS, YFSETQ. This CDR3 has 15 residues. The V and J ends lost 6 bases and 4 bases respectively, with 19 bases between them.

This clonotype was seen a few times. CDR3 coding DNA: TGTGCCTCGATCGGCGTGGGCACTGAAGCTTTCTTT. Residues: CASIGVGTEAFF. This chain uses TRBV6-2 or TRBV6-3 with TRBJ1-1, with D uncertain. This CDR3 region has 12 residues. The germline CDR1 and CDR2 sequences are MNHEY and SVGEGT. Deletions cut 11 bases from V and 4 bases from J, with 14 bases between.

The V call is TRBV11-2, the J call TRBJ2-7, with D unresolved. The V and J ends lost 6 bases and 4 bases respectively, with 7 bases between them. This CDR3 has 11 amino acids. Per germline, CDR1 SGHAT and CDR2 FQNNGV. CDR3 loop: CASRQLYEQYF. The CDR3 bases are TGTGCCAGCAGGCAGTTATACGAGCAGTACTTC.

The chain recombines TRBV18 with TRBJ2-7; no firm D call. With 2 bases removed from V and 3 bases from J, the gap between germline ends came to 20 bases. This CDR3 contains 17 residues. From germline, CDR1 is KGHSH and CDR2 LQKENI. The CDR3 DNA reads as TGTGCCAGCTCACCATTACGGAGCGAATCCATTCTCTACGAGCAGTACTTC. Its translation: CASSPLRSESILYEQYF. Complete variable domain (other parts from reference TRBV18 and TRBJ2-7): NAGVMQNPRHLVRRRGQEARLRCSPMKGHSHVYWYRQLPEEGLKFMVYLQKENIIDESGMPKERFSAEFPKEGPSILRIQQVVRGDSAAYFCASSPLRSESILYEQYFGPGTRLTVT.

The chain joins TRBV2 to TRBJ2-2; D gene ambiguous. Germline V gene sequence: CDR1 SNHLY, CDR2 FYNNEI. The CDR3 sequence is 15 residues long. Trimming pared 3 bases from V and 7 bases from J, leaving 15 bases between. CDR3 nucleotides: TGTGCCAGCAGTGAGATTAGTGACGGTCACGGGGAGCTGTTTTTT. This gives the protein CASSEISDGHGELFF. Based on the CDR3 plus reference TRBV2 and TRBJ2-2, the full variable domain is EPEVTQTPSHQVTQMGQEVILRCVPISNHLYFYWYRQILGQKVEFLVSFYNNEISEKSEIFDDQFSVERPDGSNFTLKIRSTKLEDSAMYFCASSEISDGHGELFFGEGSRLTVL.

This clonotype was counted ten times or more. This rearrangement joins TRBV7-3 to TRBJ2-1; D is ambiguous. With 2 bases removed from V and 1 base from J, the gap between germline ends came to 12 bases. The CDR3 consists of 16 residues. Germline CDR1 is SGHTA and CDR2 is FQGTGA. CDR3 coding DNA: TGTGCCAGCAGCTTACGTAGTAGGGTTTCCTACAATGAGCAGTTCTTC. Translation: CASSLRSRVSYNEQFF.

At least ten counts were recorded for this clonotype. The chain recombines TRBV4-1 with TRBJ1-4; 7 positions agree with TRBD1. J was trimmed by 8 bases and V by 2 bases; bases with no gene match: 5. In germline, CDR1 is MGHRA, CDR2 YSYEKL. The CDR3 spans 14 residues. The CDR3 is CASSQPSDREKLFF. The DNA of the CDR3 is TGCGCCAGCAGCCAACCTTCGGACAGGGAAAAACTGTTTTTT.

The rearrangement uses TRBV20-1 and TRBJ1-5; the match to TRBD1 covers 12 bases. The CDR3 is 16 amino acids. Germline V gives CDR1 DFQATT, CDR2 SNEGSKA (reference sequence). J was trimmed by 7 bases and V by 3 bases; bases with no gene match: 10. CDR3 loop: CSASRPPGTGGQPQHF. DNA of the CDR3: TGCAGTGCTAGTAGGCCCCCAGGGACAGGGGGCCAGCCCCAGCATTTT.

DNA for the CDR3: TGTGCCAGCAGTTTAACTGGCGGGAACTCCTACGAGCAGTACTTC. It translates to CASSLTGGNSYEQYF. The chain uses TRBV27 and TRBJ2-7; TRBD2 might be the D (6 bases). This CDR3 spans 15 amino acids. V was shortened by 2 bases and J by 0 bases, with 11 bases between the two germline ends. Germline V CDR1 and CDR2: MNHEY, SMNVEV (reference sequence).

V is TRBV29-1 and J is TRBJ2-1; 11 positions agree with TRBD2. The CDR3 extends over 15 amino acids. Germline CDR1 is SQVTM and CDR2 is ANQGSEA. The ends lost 5 bases at V and 5 bases at J; junction bases unmatched: 8. The CDR3 bases are TGCAGCGTTCCCGGGACTAGCGGAGCCAACAATGAGCAGTTCTTC. This translates into CSVPGTSGANNEQFF.

This clonotype is medium-sized in the sample. This chain connects TRBV12-3 or TRBV12-4 to TRBJ2-1, with 8 nucleotides matching TRBD2. The CDR3 length is 16 residues. After removal of 7 bases from V and 2 bases from J, the junction contained 10 bases not matched to a gene. CDR3 residues: CASIPSGRPTYNEQFF. CDR3 bases: TGTGCCAGCATCCCGAGCGGGAGACCTACCTACAATGAGCAGTTCTTC.

This clonotype has ten or more counts. Compared with germline, one end of the junction differs, possibly owing to a read error. The chain links TRBV6-5 to TRBJ2-1; 12 bases line up with TRBD2. Germline V gives CDR1 MNHEY, CDR2 SVGAGI. The CDR3 runs to 14 residues. This CDR3 reads CASTSGLAGTYPHF. The CDR3 DNA is TGTGCCAGCACCTCCGGACTAGCGGGAACCTATCCCCACTTC.

The V gene is TRBV20-1, the J gene TRBJ1-1; D remains unclear. The CDR3 contains 11 residues. V lost 0 bases to trimming and J lost 8 bases, with 7 bases between them. Germline lookup yields CDR1 DFQATT and CDR2 SNEGSKA (reference sequence). CDR3 in DNA: TGCAGTGCTAGAGATCCCCGGGAAGCTTTCTTT. It translates to CSARDPREAFF.

This clonotype was counted between two and nine times. This chain uses TRBV30 with TRBJ1-2; TRBD1 matches 8 bases. Trimming cost V 3 bases and J 3 bases; bases outside gene matches: 18. The CDR3 totals 18 residues. Germline V gene lookup returns CDR1 GTSNPN and CDR2 SVGIG (reference sequence). DNA for the CDR3: TGTGCCTGGAGCGACGGCTTATTGACAGGGGTGGCTGACTATGGCTACACCTTC. Translated: CAWSDGLLTGVADYGYTF.

V usage is TRBV5-4 and J usage is TRBJ1-1; 8 bases line up with TRBD1. V gave up 4 bases and J gave up 3 bases; unmatched junction bases: 11. This CDR3 comprises 16 residues. CDR1 and CDR2 from the germline V gene are SGHNT and YYREEE (reference sequence). CDR3 in DNA: TGTGCCAGCAGCCAGCCACCTCAGGGGGCTTACACTGAAGCTTTCTTT. Protein: CASSQPPQGAYTEAFF.

This chain joins TRBV4-3 and TRBJ1-5; D may be TRBD1 (5 bases). The V gene lost 3 bases and the J gene lost 7 bases, with 16 bases spanning the gap. The CDR3 loop spans 15 amino acids. CDR1 is LGHNA and CDR2 is YSLEER in the germline V gene. The chain's CDR3 is CASSQGWGLRQPQHF. CDR3 DNA sequence: TGCGCCAGCAGCCAGGGCTGGGGCCTCAGGCAGCCCCAGCATTTT.

This clonotype was found a few times. The chain is built from TRBV20-1 and TRBJ2-7, with 12 bases matching TRBD2. V lost 4 bases and J lost 4; bases outside the gene matches: 5. CDR1 and CDR2 from the germline V gene are DFQATT and SNEGSKA (reference sequence). This CDR3 has 14 amino acids. CDR3 DNA sequence: TGCAGTGCTAACGACCTAGCGGGAGGGTACGAGCAGTACTTC. It encodes CSANDLAGGYEQYF.

This clonotype was counted a few times. This chain links TRBV18 with TRBJ1-1; 7 bases agree with TRBD1. The CDR3 spans 15 residues. The germline CDR1 and CDR2 sequences are KGHSH and LQKENI. After removal of 6 bases from V and 5 bases from J, the junction contained 12 bases not matched to a gene. The CDR3 DNA reads as TGTGCCAGCTCTCTTGGACAGGCGGGGCGGACTGAAGCTTTCTTT. This gives the protein CASSLGQAGRTEAFF.

This clonotype was observed many times. V gene TRBV12-3 or TRBV12-4 combines with J gene TRBJ2-1; 10 bases are a match to TRBD2. The CDR3 is 14 amino acids. The V gene end was trimmed by 7 bases and the J gene end by 6 bases; junction bases not matched to a gene: 6. The CDR3 here is CASTRLAGFNEQFF. The CDR3 bases are TGTGCCAGCACCCGACTAGCGGGTTTCAATGAGCAGTTCTTC.

V is TRBV28 and J is TRBJ2-7; 7 nucleotides agree with TRBD1. From germline, CDR1 is MDHEN and CDR2 SYDVKM. CDR3 size: 12 residues. Trimming took 8 bases from V and 2 from J; bases not matched to a gene: 3. The CDR3 here is CASYGTAYEQYF. The CDR3 bases are TGTGCCAGCTATGGGACAGCCTACGAGCAGTACTTC.

On this clonotype itself: Mismatch with germline at one junction end may stem from a read error. This chain connects TRBV4-2 to TRBJ2-4, with a weak D call TRBD2 (5 bases). The CDR3 loop spans 13 amino acids. In germline, CDR1 is LGHNA, CDR2 YNFKEQ. The CDR3 sequence: CASTQSGGNIQYF. In nucleotides, the CDR3 is TGTGCCAGCACCCAATCCGGAGGAAACATTCAGTACTTC.

The sample holds many counts of this clonotype. This rearrangement joins TRBV5-1 to TRBJ2-1, with 10 bases identical to TRBD1. Germline V gives CDR1 SGHRS, CDR2 YFSETQ. The V gene end was trimmed by 7 bases and the J gene end by 8 bases; junction bases not matched to a gene: 6. The length of the CDR3 is 13 residues. Here the CDR3 DNA reads TGCGCCAGCGGGGGACAGGGGCTTGATGAGCAGTTCTTC. Residues: CASGGQGLDEQFF.

V gene TRBV29-1 combines with J gene TRBJ2-7, with no clear D. CDR3 length: 12 residues. The V gene lost 2 bases and the J gene lost 6 bases, with 11 bases spanning the gap. Germline V gives CDR1 SQVTM, CDR2 ANQGSEA. CDR3 in amino acids: CSVELAGPEQYF. In DNA form, the CDR3 reads TGCAGCGTTGAATTGGCTGGACCCGAGCAGTACTTC.

This clonotype has more than one count but fewer than ten. An end of the junction does not agree with germline; a read error may underlie this. CDR3 in amino acids: CSARHHRGQKLLF. DNA of the CDR3: TGCAGTGCTAGACACCACAGGGGTCAGAAACTGCTTTTT. The V call is TRBV20-1, the J call TRBJ1-4, with 7 bases matching TRBD1. The CDR3 is made up of 13 amino acids. Germline V lookup: CDR1 DFQATT, CDR2 SNEGSKA (reference sequence).

This clonotype was counted ten times or more. The V call is TRBV5-4, the J call TRBJ2-2, with TRBD2 as a possible D gene (5 bases). Trimming stripped 2 bases from V and 0 bases from J, with 8 bases between. The length of the CDR3 is 15 residues. The germline V gene encodes CDR1 SGHNT and CDR2 YYREEE (reference sequence). CDR3 sequence (DNA): TGTGCCAGCAGCTTAGCGGAGACGAACACCGGGGAGCTGTTTTTT. It translates to CASSLAETNTGELFF. Variable domain in full (rest from reference TRBV5-4 and TRBJ2-2): ETGVTQSPTHLIKTRGQQVTLRCSSQSGHNTVSWYQQALGQGPQFIFQYYREEENGRGNFPPRFSGLQFPNYSSELNVNALELDDSALYLCASSLAETNTGELFFGEGSRLTVL.

The chain carries TRBV6-5 and TRBJ2-5; no definite D call. Trimming stripped 6 bases from V and 1 base from J, with 12 bases between. The germline V gene has CDR1 MNHEY and CDR2 SVGAGI. The CDR3 covers 14 residues. CDR3 in amino acids: CASSFDTAQETQYF. DNA for the CDR3: TGTGCCAGCAGCTTCGACACCGCCCAAGAGACCCAGTACTTC.